These T cell receptor beta chains were read from a single sample in a study of patients and donors after allogeneic stem cell transplantation. TCRdb independently ran MiXCR on the RT-PCR reads; one entry per CDR3 protein. The sample shows about 960,000 distinct CDR3 sequences, under 20% of them seen only once. Source material: blood, either unsorted or a sorted T cell fraction (not recorded which). These receptors all come from a human donor who was either an allogeneic HSCT recipient or a stem cell or donor lymphocyte infusion donor (not recorded which). It is not recorded whose cells these are; they may come from a transplant donor. Both conserved end residues are part of each CDR3. The D gene is left open where the match is weak. Some rows mark clone size as missing; the rest say once, few, many or name a class of expanded clone.

clone_size | j_call | cdr3_length | v_call | d_call | cdr3_aa | cdr3_nt
few | TRBJ1-2 | 16 | TRBV28 | - | CASSLATRVQNYGYTF | TGTGCCAGCAGTTTAGCAACAAGAGTACAAAACTATGGCTACACCTTC
few | TRBJ1-5 | 16 | TRBV4-1 | TRBD1 | CASSQVPDRANQPQHF | TGCGCCAGCAGCCAAGTCCCAGACAGGGCCAATCAGCCCCAGCATTTT
- | TRBJ2-1 | 16 | TRBV5-1 | TRBD2 | CASSQQPGGPGNEQFF | TGCGCCAGCAGCCAACAACCGGGAGGGCCTGGAAATGAGCAGTTCTTC
- | TRBJ1-3 | 14 | TRBV20-1 | - | CSASPHLQGNTIYF | TGCAGTGCTAGTCCCCACCTACAAGGAAACACCATATATTTT
few | TRBJ2-2 | 16 | TRBV12-3/TRBV12-4 | - | CASKEAGPPNTGELFF | TGTGCCAGCAAGGAGGCGGGTCCCCCGAACACCGGGGAGCTGTTTTTT
- | TRBJ2-5 | 14 | TRBV7-9 | - | CASSPGSYQETQYF | TGTGCCAGCAGCCCCGGGAGCTATCAAGAGACCCAGTACTTC
few | TRBJ2-7 | 15 | TRBV2 | TRBD2 | CASQNEAGGPYEQYF | TGTGCCAGCCAAAATGAAGCGGGGGGGCCCTACGAGCAGTACTTC
once | TRBJ2-3 | 17 | TRBV7-3 | TRBD2 | CASSLRPSGRAADTQYF | TGTGCCAGCAGCTTAAGACCCAGCGGGAGGGCCGCAGATACGCAGTATTTT
- | TRBJ1-2 | 15 | TRBV7-2 | - | CASSPYLGGNYGYTF | TGTGCCAGCAGCCCATATTTGGGGGGCAACTATGGCTACACCTTC
- | TRBJ1-1 | 12 | TRBV20-1 | - | CSAARLNTEAFF | TGCAGTGCTGCTAGATTGAACACTGAAGCTTTCTTT
few | TRBJ2-1 | 15 | TRBV30 | - | CAWRTGSPPSNEQFF | TGTGCCTGGCGGACCGGGAGCCCCCCTTCCAATGAGCAGTTCTTC
- | TRBJ1-5 | 15 | TRBV5-1 | TRBD1 | CASSQGTDENQPQHF | TGCGCCAGCAGTCAAGGGACAGACGAAAATCAGCCCCAGCATTTT
- | TRBJ2-7 | 11 | TRBV10-3 | - | CATKDSYEQYF | TGTGCCACGAAAGACAGCTACGAGCAGTACTTC
few | TRBJ2-3 | 15 | TRBV15 | TRBD1 | CATSSQQGAADTQYF | TGTGCCACCAGCAGCCAACAGGGGGCTGCAGATACGCAGTATTTT
- | TRBJ2-1 | 15 | TRBV6-1 | - | CATLWRREAVNEQFF | TGTGCCACCCTGTGGCGGAGGGAAGCGGTCAATGAGCAGTTCTTC
- | TRBJ1-6 | 16 | TRBV27 | - | CASSLSRTVNNSPLHF | TGTGCCAGCAGTTTATCCCGGACAGTCAATAATTCACCCCTCCACTTT
- | TRBJ2-7 | 14 | TRBV5-1 | - | CASSIGTGHYEQYF | TGCGCCAGCAGCATCGGGACCGGGCACTACGAGCAGTACTTC
few | TRBJ1-2 | 16 | TRBV6-2/TRBV6-3 | - | CASSWGTFPLVGGYTF | TGTGCCAGCAGTTGGGGGACATTCCCCCTCGTAGGAGGCTACACCTTC
few | TRBJ2-3 | 16 | TRBV27 | TRBD1 | CASRSSRDRGTDTQYF | TGTGCCAGTCGAAGTAGCCGGGACAGGGGAACAGATACGCAGTATTTT
- | TRBJ2-5 | 15 | TRBV5-1 | - | CASSLGAGPRETQYF | TGCGCCAGCAGCTTGGGGGCCGGGCCTCGAGAGACCCAGTACTTC
few | TRBJ1-1 | 18 | TRBV6-2/TRBV6-3 | - | CASSSLYPGPRLNTEAFF | TGTGCCAGCAGTAGCTTATATCCGGGCCCCCGACTGAACACTGAAGCTTTCTTT
few | TRBJ2-3 | 14 | TRBV2 | - | CASSSWAGMDTQYF | TGTGCCAGCTCCAGCTGGGCAGGGATGGATACGCAGTATTTT
- | TRBJ1-1 | 15 | TRBV18 | TRBD1 | CASSPRQGENTEAFF | TGTGCCAGCTCACCAAGGCAGGGGGAGAACACTGAAGCTTTCTTT
few | TRBJ2-2 | 17 | TRBV13 | TRBD1 | CASSQGYRGSNTGELFF | TGTGCCAGCAGCCAAGGTTACAGGGGTAGCAACACCGGGGAGCTGTTTTTT
few | TRBJ2-3 | 13 | TRBV10-3 | TRBD2 | CAISEAGADTQYF | TGTGCCATCAGTGAGGCGGGGGCAGATACGCAGTATTTT
- | TRBJ2-1 | 15 | TRBV11-2 | TRBD2 | CASSSGLAGSMGQFF | TGTGCCAGCAGCTCAGGACTAGCGGGGAGTATGGGGCAGTTCTTC
few | TRBJ2-7 | 15 | TRBV29-1 | - | CSVDLPGWAPYEQYF | TGCAGCGTTGATTTGCCAGGCTGGGCGCCCTACGAGCAGTACTTC
- | TRBJ1-2 | 15 | TRBV5-1 | TRBD1 | CASSNPRTGGGGYTF | TGCGCCAGCAGCAATCCTCGGACAGGGGGGGGTGGCTACACCTTC
- | TRBJ2-1 | 15 | TRBV6-5 | - | CASSYKKGAYNEQFF | TGTGCCAGCAGTTATAAGAAGGGGGCCTACAATGAGCAGTTCTTC
- | TRBJ2-3 | 14 | TRBV6-5 | - | CASSYPSDTDTQYF | TGTGCCAGCAGTTACCCTAGCGACACAGATACGCAGTATTTT
few | TRBJ2-3 | 15 | TRBV18 | - | CASSPDTPSTDTQYF | TGTGCCAGCTCACCGGACACTCCTAGCACAGATACGCAGTATTTT
- | TRBJ1-5 | 14 | TRBV12-3/TRBV12-4 | TRBD1 | CASSQGQGYQPQHF | TGTGCCAGCAGCCAAGGACAGGGGTATCAGCCCCAGCATTTT
few | TRBJ2-4 | 12 | TRBV29-1 | TRBD1 | CSAPDRENIQYF | TGCAGCGCCCCCGACAGGGAGAACATTCAGTACTTC
- | TRBJ2-5 | 13 | TRBV20-1 | TRBD1 | CSVRDRGKKTQYF | TGCAGTGTCCGGGACAGGGGAAAAAAGACCCAGTACTTC
few | TRBJ2-1 | 18 | TRBV11-1 | - | CASTFRAGVASSYNEQFF | TGTGCCAGCACCTTCAGGGCTGGGGTTGCGTCCTCCTACAATGAGCAGTTCTTC
many | TRBJ2-5 | 13 | TRBV29-1 | - | CSVEPGTDETQYF | TGCAGCGTTGAGCCGGGGACGGATGAGACCCAGTACTTC
- | TRBJ2-1 | 18 | TRBV12-5 | TRBD2 | CASGLQLTSGRTYNEQFF | TGTGCTAGTGGTTTGCAACTTACTAGCGGGAGGACCTACAATGAGCAGTTCTTC
few | TRBJ2-7 | 17 | TRBV3-1 | - | CASSQDRGSFTSYEQYF | TGTGCCAGCAGCCAAGATAGGGGTAGCTTCACATCCTACGAGCAGTACTTC
- | TRBJ2-7 | 12 | TRBV25-1 | TRBD1 | CATRDRHYEQYF | TGTGCCACTAGGGACAGACACTACGAGCAGTACTTC
- | TRBJ2-7 | 15 | TRBV9 | TRBD1 | CASSVATGQGEEQYF | TGTGCCAGCAGCGTAGCTACGGGACAGGGTGAAGAGCAGTACTTC
few | TRBJ2-2 | 17 | TRBV4-3 | - | CASSQDSLDRGTGELFF | TGCGCCAGCAGCCAAGACTCGTTGGACAGAGGTACCGGGGAGCTGTTTTTT
few | TRBJ2-1 | 10 | TRBV20-1 | - | CSARGHEQFF | TGCAGTGCTAGGGGCCATGAGCAGTTCTTC
- | TRBJ1-2 | 15 | TRBV5-5 | TRBD1 | CASSFGQGTYYGYTF | TGTGCCAGCAGCTTTGGACAGGGGACCTACTATGGCTACACCTTC
- | TRBJ2-3 | 16 | TRBV5-1 | - | CASNWITGASTDTQYF | TGCGCCAGCAACTGGATTACGGGGGCTAGCACAGATACGCAGTATTTT
- | TRBJ1-2 | 15 | TRBV7-2 | TRBD1 | CASSPRTGGINGYTF | TGTGCCAGCAGCCCGCGGACAGGGGGCATCAACGGCTACACCTTC
- | TRBJ2-3 | 16 | TRBV7-9 | TRBD1 | CASRSPGQGAEDTQYF | TGTGCCAGCAGGTCCCCGGGACAGGGGGCAGAAGATACGCAGTATTTT
few | TRBJ2-1 | 15 | TRBV2 | TRBD2 | CASRANSGRIHEQFF | TGTGCCAGCAGAGCCAATAGCGGGAGGATCCATGAGCAGTTCTTC
few | TRBJ1-5 | 14 | TRBV12-3/TRBV12-4 | TRBD1 | CASRLRQGGQPQHF | TGTGCCAGCAGGCTACGACAGGGAGGTCAGCCCCAGCATTTT
few | TRBJ1-2 | 14 | TRBV7-8 | TRBD1 | CASSFRGGDYGYTF | TGTGCCAGCAGCTTTAGAGGGGGCGACTATGGCTACACCTTC
- | TRBJ2-2 | 13 | TRBV5-5 | - | CASEIYNTGELFF | TGTGCCAGCGAAATATACAACACCGGGGAGCTGTTTTTT
- | TRBJ2-5 | 16 | TRBV5-1 | - | CASSLVTRLGEETQYF | TGCGCCAGCAGCTTGGTAACTCGACTAGGCGAAGAGACCCAGTACTTC
- | TRBJ2-2 | 18 | TRBV27 | TRBD1 | CASSLSSDRGPNTGELFF | TGTGCCAGCAGTTTAAGTTCCGACAGGGGGCCCAACACCGGGGAGCTGTTTTTT
- | TRBJ1-2 | 14 | TRBV20-1 | - | CSARPSDVNYGYTF | TGCAGTGCTCGACCGTCGGACGTTAACTATGGCTACACCTTC